Listed below are T cell receptor beta chains from one sample, sequenced in a study of blood T cell repertoires in COVID-19. Generated by immunoSEQ multiplex PCR, the TCRdb table keeps only in-frame clones and is missing some. The table has about 150,000 clones, 85% to 90% seen once; the top ten hold 15%. Sequencing was carried out using peripheral blood. The receptors were sampled from a woman between 35 and 50 years old with acute or convalescent COVID-19. Both conserved end residues are part of each CDR3. D genes are given only for firm matches. Some rows have no size entry. The others give once, few or many, or a class for an expanded clone.

clone size: once
J gene: TRBJ2-4
V gene: TRBV28
D gene: .
CDR3 protein: CASSLFPLAIQYF
CDR3 DNA: TGTGCCAGCAGTTTATTCCCCCTGGCCATTCAGTACTTC

clone size: .
J gene: TRBJ2-6
V gene: TRBV7-3
D gene: TRBD1
CDR3 protein: CASSPARTGGSSGANVLTF
CDR3 DNA: TGTGCCAGCAGCCCAGCAAGGACAGGGGGAAGCTCTGGGGCCAACGTCCTGACTTTC

clone size: .
J gene: TRBJ1-5
V gene: TRBV12-3/TRBV12-4
D gene: .
CDR3 protein: CASSQLSQPQHF
CDR3 DNA: TGTGCCAGCAGCCAACTGAGTCAGCCCCAGCATTTT

clone size: .
J gene: TRBJ2-3
V gene: TRBV24-1
D gene: TRBD1
CDR3 protein: CATSDYRTGSVDTQYF
CDR3 DNA: TGTGCCACCAGTGACTACAGGACAGGTAGTGTAGATACGCAGTATTTT

clone size: .
J gene: TRBJ1-6
V gene: TRBV5-1
D gene: .
CDR3 protein: CASSLVGAGLNSPLHF
CDR3 DNA: TGCGCCAGCAGCTTGGTGGGGGCTGGACTTAATTCACCCCTCCACTTT

clone size: .
J gene: TRBJ2-3
V gene: TRBV27
D gene: .
CDR3 protein: CASSSRGRGGTQYF
CDR3 DNA: TGTGCCAGCAGTTCCAGGGGGCGCGGGGGTACGCAGTATTTT

clone size: few
J gene: TRBJ1-5
V gene: TRBV19
D gene: .
CDR3 protein: CASKGGRYSNQPQHF
CDR3 DNA: TGTGCCAGCAAGGGAGGGAGGTATAGCAATCAGCCCCAGCATTTT

clone size: .
J gene: TRBJ2-3
V gene: TRBV24-1
D gene: TRBD1
CDR3 protein: CATGRMTGSTDTQYF
CDR3 DNA: TGTGCCACCGGGAGAATGACAGGGAGCACAGATACGCAGTATTTT

clone size: .
J gene: TRBJ2-2
V gene: TRBV4-1
D gene: .
CDR3 protein: CASSQILTGELFF
CDR3 DNA: TGCGCCAGCAGCCAAATCTTGACCGGGGAGCTGTTTTTT

clone size: .
J gene: TRBJ2-7
V gene: TRBV5-1
D gene: TRBD1
CDR3 protein: CASSSGTGNSYEQYF
CDR3 DNA: TGCGCCAGCAGCTCCGGGACAGGGAATTCCTACGAGCAGTACTTC

clone size: few
J gene: TRBJ2-1
V gene: TRBV7-9
D gene: TRBD2
CDR3 protein: CASSLALASGSRNEQFF
CDR3 DNA: TGTGCCAGCAGCTTAGCGCTGGCTAGCGGGAGTCGCAATGAGCAGTTCTTC

clone size: .
J gene: TRBJ2-1
V gene: TRBV18
D gene: TRBD2
CDR3 protein: CASSLLEGLAGDQQFF
CDR3 DNA: TGTGCCAGCTCATTGTTGGAGGGACTAGCGGGAGACCAGCAGTTCTTC

clone size: .
J gene: TRBJ2-1
V gene: TRBV7-2
D gene: TRBD2
CDR3 protein: CASSLGLAQNEQFF
CDR3 DNA: TGTGCCAGCAGCTTAGGACTAGCCCAGAATGAGCAGTTCTTC

clone size: once
J gene: TRBJ1-5
V gene: TRBV19
D gene: TRBD1
CDR3 protein: CASSAGTGRPQHF
CDR3 DNA: TGTGCCAGTAGTGCAGGGACAGGGCGGCCCCAGCATTTT

clone size: once
J gene: TRBJ2-1
V gene: TRBV28
D gene: .
CDR3 protein: CASSPIWQGGEDEQFF
CDR3 DNA: TGTGCCAGCAGCCCAATCTGGCAGGGTGGGGAGGATGAGCAGTTCTTC

clone size: .
J gene: TRBJ1-1
V gene: TRBV25-1
D gene: .
CDR3 protein: CASSDIVAFF
CDR3 DNA: TGTGCCAGCAGTGACATTGTGGCTTTCTTT

clone size: .
J gene: TRBJ1-1
V gene: TRBV5-1
D gene: TRBD1
CDR3 protein: CASSIRDSPNTEAFF
CDR3 DNA: TGCGCCAGCAGCATCCGGGACAGCCCTAACACTGAAGCTTTCTTT

clone size: few
J gene: TRBJ1-1
V gene: TRBV2
D gene: .
CDR3 protein: CASSAILSAEAFF
CDR3 DNA: TGTGCCAGCAGTGCCATCCTAAGCGCTGAAGCTTTCTTT

clone size: .
J gene: TRBJ2-7
V gene: TRBV2
D gene: .
CDR3 protein: CASSAGLHYEQYF
CDR3 DNA: TGTGCCAGCAGTGCTGGCCTCCATTACGAGCAGTACTTC

clone size: .
J gene: TRBJ2-3
V gene: TRBV9
D gene: .
CDR3 protein: CASSVRGAPDTQYF
CDR3 DNA: TGTGCCAGCAGCGTGCGCGGGGCCCCAGATACGCAGTATTTT

clone size: .
J gene: TRBJ1-2
V gene: TRBV2
D gene: TRBD1
CDR3 protein: CASTKLGTGNGYTF
CDR3 DNA: TGTGCCAGCACTAAACTGGGGACAGGGAACGGCTACACCTTC

clone size: .
J gene: TRBJ1-4
V gene: TRBV19
D gene: TRBD1
CDR3 protein: CASRDRGNEKLFF
CDR3 DNA: TGTGCCAGTAGAGACAGGGGAAATGAAAAACTGTTTTTT

clone size: .
J gene: TRBJ2-1
V gene: TRBV19
D gene: TRBD2
CDR3 protein: CASSIRGLAGMSSYNEQFF
CDR3 DNA: TGTGCCAGTAGTATTCGGGGACTAGCGGGCATGAGCTCCTACAATGAGCAGTTCTTC

clone size: .
J gene: TRBJ1-5
V gene: TRBV4-1
D gene: .
CDR3 protein: CASSQELAQPQHF
CDR3 DNA: TGCGCCAGCAGCCAAGAGTTGGCTCAGCCCCAGCATTTT

clone size: .
J gene: TRBJ2-7
V gene: TRBV7-3
D gene: .
CDR3 protein: CASSLTGVGEQYF
CDR3 DNA: TGTGCCAGCAGCTTAACTGGAGTTGGCGAGCAGTACTTC

clone size: .
J gene: TRBJ2-1
V gene: TRBV12-3/TRBV12-4
D gene: .
CDR3 protein: CASSFETQQFF
CDR3 DNA: TGTGCCAGCAGTTTCGAGACTCAGCAGTTCTTC

clone size: .
J gene: TRBJ1-1
V gene: TRBV5-1
D gene: .
CDR3 protein: CASSEQGTNTEAFF
CDR3 DNA: TGCGCCAGCAGCGAACAGGGTACGAACACTGAAGCTTTCTTT

clone size: .
J gene: TRBJ2-7
V gene: TRBV5-1
D gene: .
CDR3 protein: CASSWEQGSYEQYF
CDR3 DNA: TGCGCCAGCAGCTGGGAACAGGGTTCCTACGAGCAGTACTTC

clone size: once
J gene: TRBJ2-1
V gene: TRBV19
D gene: TRBD2
CDR3 protein: CASNLAGGINEQFF
CDR3 DNA: TGTGCCAGTAACCTAGCGGGGGGGATCAATGAGCAGTTCTTC

clone size: .
J gene: TRBJ2-5
V gene: TRBV6-2/TRBV6-3
D gene: TRBD2
CDR3 protein: CASSYSAGVETQYF
CDR3 DNA: TGTGCCAGCAGTTACTCGGCGGGAGTGGAGACCCAGTACTTC

clone size: .
J gene: TRBJ1-5
V gene: TRBV19
D gene: TRBD1
CDR3 protein: CASTLRTGGEWQPQHF
CDR3 DNA: TGTGCCAGTACCCTCCGGACAGGGGGCGAATGGCAGCCCCAGCATTTT